This TCR beta chain emerged from a study of T cells in Graves' hyperthyroidism and ophthalmopathy. As for the study in general: The authors collected peripheral blood at initial diagnosis, before any treatment.

Exclusion criteria comprised uncontrolled infection, other autoimmune disease, pregnancy or lactation. RNA transcripts yielded amplified TCR beta CDR3 regions. Using the HTBI primer set, a first-round RT-PCR was run on the TCR CDR3. One entry per CDR3 protein results from TCRdb running MiXCR on the multiplex PCR reads. This table holds around 350,000 distinct CDR3 sequences, under 20% found once. The V gene's germline CDR1 is MGHRA and CDR2 YSYEKL. V lost 3 bases, J lost 8 bases, and 4 bases stayed unmatched. The CDR3 spans 14 residues. Whole-study findings and limits: Appearing also in blood were most of the thyroid clonotypes expanded above 0.001. Before onset, by a median of about seven months, the model predicted ophthalmopathy.

On this clonotype: Its specificity is not known. The CDR3 does not close with the conserved phenylalanine or tryptophan, likely indicating a read error.

The sequenced sample consisted of blood. The TCR originated in a woman in her late teens or twenties with Graves' hyperthyroidism. The rearrangement links TRBV4-1 to TRBJ1-1; 12 bases are shared with TRBD1. The CDR3, as DNA: TGCGCCAGCAGCCAGAGGGACAGGGGGCCGGAAGCTTTCTTG. Its protein is CASSQRDRGPEAFL.